The 25 T cell receptor beta chains presented below share a single source sample, sequenced in a study of neurological immune-mediated disorders. TCRdb recomputed calls from the 5' RACE reads with MiXCR, one row per CDR3 protein. The sample holds roughly 50,000 distinct CDR3 sequences, 4% to 5.5% seen once. Sequenced material: PBMCs. These receptors came from a woman in her sixties or seventies with multiple sclerosis.

This clonotype has a count of ten or more. The gene calls are TRBV7-2 and TRBJ2-5; weak D call: TRBD2 (5 bases). Germline CDR1 SGHTA, CDR2 FQGNSA. This CDR3 is 14 amino acids long. With 1 base removed from V and 0 bases from J, the gap between germline ends came to 6 bases. Here the CDR3 DNA reads TGTGCCAGCAGCTTAGAGAGGGACCAAGAGACCCAGTACTTC. Encoded protein: CASSLERDQETQYF.

This clonotype has a handful of counts. At one boundary the junction diverges from the germline segment, which might be a read error. The J gene is TRBJ2-3, the V gene TRBV7-2, with unresolved D. This CDR3 has 13 residues. Germline CDR1 and CDR2: SGHTA and FQGNSA. CDR3: CASSAPNTDAQYF. The CDR3 DNA follows: TGTGCCAGCAGCGCCCCAAACACAGATGCGCAGTATTTT.

The chain joins TRBV3-1 to TRBJ2-2, with 14 bases matching TRBD2. Trimming at V came to 5 bases and at J to 5 bases, leaving 4 bases not matched to a gene. Germline V CDR1 and CDR2: LGHDT, YNNKEL (reference sequence). The CDR3 spans 16 residues. CDR3 in DNA: TGTGCCAGCAGCTTTGGGACTAGCGGGAGTACCGGGGAGCTGTTTTTT. Protein: CASSFGTSGSTGELFF. Filled out from reference TRBV3-1 and TRBJ2-2, the complete variable domain reads DTAVSQTPKYLVTQMGNDKSIKCEQNLGHDTMYWYKQDSKKFLKIMFSYNNKELIINETVPNRFSPKSPDKAHLNLHINSLELGDSAVYFCASSFGTSGSTGELFFGEGSRLTVL.

This clonotype has a count of ten or more. This rearrangement joins TRBV7-3 to TRBJ2-7; 9 bases line up with TRBD1. The CDR3 is made up of 14 amino acids. V lost 2 bases to trimming and J lost 4 bases; unmatched junction nucleotides: 3. Germline V gene sequence: CDR1 SGHTA, CDR2 FQGTGA. CDR3 coding DNA: TGTGCCAGCAGCTTATCGGGACAGGGATACGAGCAGTACTTC. Translating gives CASSLSGQGYEQYF.

This clonotype was detected many times. The CDR3 does not end in the conserved phenylalanine or tryptophan, so this is likely a read error. The rearrangement joins TRBV2 to TRBJ2-5; tentatively, D is TRBD1 or TRBD2 (5 bases each). Trimming pared 7 bases from V and 3 bases from J, leaving 12 bases between. CDR3 length equals 13 residues. Germline-derived CDR1 and CDR2 are SNHLY and FYNNEI. The CDR3 bases are TGTGCCAGCACACGGGGACGCGAAGAGACCCAGTACTGC. This encodes CASTRGREETQYC.

Many counts were recorded for this clonotype. The chain uses TRBV20-1 and TRBJ2-1; no clear D. CDR1 and CDR2 (germline): DFQATT, SNEGSKA (reference sequence). CDR3 size: 13 residues. V lost 6 bases to trimming and J lost 4 bases, with 13 bases between them. The CDR3 nucleotides are TGCAGTGCCAGACCCCCCCTTTACAATGAGCAGTTCTTC. It is translated as CSARPPLYNEQFF.

This clonotype has ten or more counts. The chain couples TRBV20-1 to TRBJ2-1; possible D gene TRBD2, 5 bases. The CDR3 runs 12 residues. Germline values: CDR1 DFQATT, CDR2 SNEGSKA (reference sequence). V gave up 6 bases and J gave up 9 bases, with 15 bases separating them. CDR3 sequence reads: CSAKTGGIEQFF. The CDR3 DNA reads TGCAGTGCCAAGACCGGAGGTATTGAGCAGTTCTTC.

Many counts were recorded for this clonotype. This chain uses TRBV29-1 with TRBJ1-1, with 8 bases matching TRBD1. V trimming: 7 bases; J trimming: 7 bases; junction bases outside the gene matches: 8. CDR1 and CDR2 (germline): SQVTM, ANQGSEA. The CDR3 extends over 12 amino acids. The CDR3 bases are TGCAGCGCTACGACAGGGGCCGGTGAAGCTTTCTTT. Translation gives CSATTGAGEAFF.

This clonotype has a count of ten or more. The CDR3 coding sequence is TGCAGCGTTGGGTCTGGGGAATGGGGCTACACCTTC. This codes for CSVGSGEWGYTF. V is TRBV29-1 and J is TRBJ1-2; D ambiguous. Germline V CDR1 and CDR2: SQVTM, ANQGSEA. The CDR3 runs 12 residues. V was cut by 4 bases and J by 8 bases, with 14 bases left in between.

Ten or more counts support this clonotype. V is TRBV4-3 and J is TRBJ1-1, with 9 bases aligning to TRBD1. V dropped 3 bases and J dropped 4; count of bases not matched to a gene: 6. The germline CDR1 and CDR2 sequences are LGHNA and YSLEER. The CDR3 sequence is 15 residues long. The DNA for the CDR3 is TGCGCCAGCAGCCACCGCGACAGGGGGATCACTGAAGCTTTCTTT. Encoded protein: CASSHRDRGITEAFF.

This clonotype has a count of ten or more. The CDR3 loop is CAWSVLSSGETQYF. CDR3 bases: TGTGCCTGGAGTGTATTGAGTTCGGGGGAGACCCAGTACTTC. The chain recombines TRBV30 with TRBJ2-5; D perhaps matches TRBD2 (5 bases). The CDR3 extends over 14 amino acids. Trimming took 0 bases from V and 5 from J, leaving 13 bases between them. Germline CDR1 reads GTSNPN; CDR2 reads SVGIG (reference sequence).

This clonotype was picked up many times. Written as DNA, the CDR3 is TGCGCCAGCAGCTTGGACGGGCTGGATCAGCCCCAGCATTTT. Translation: CASSLDGLDQPQHF. V is TRBV5-1 and J is TRBJ1-5; D is uncertain. CDR3 length equals 14 residues. The germline gives CDR1 SGHRS, CDR2 YFSETQ. The V gene lost 0 bases and the J gene lost 5 bases, with 9 bases spanning the gap.

At least ten counts were recorded for this clonotype. The chain links TRBV6-5 to TRBJ2-2; D is possibly TRBD1 or TRBD2 (5 bases each). CDR1 is MNHEY, CDR2 SVGAGI, per germline. V was pared by 2 bases and J by 5 bases, with 9 bases between. The CDR3 spans 14 residues. The CDR3 sequence is CASSYGWGTGELFF. The CDR3 DNA sequence: TGTGCCAGCAGTTACGGGTGGGGGACCGGGGAGCTGTTTTTT.

This clonotype was counted ten times or more. V and J are TRBV5-1 and TRBJ2-3; D may be TRBD1 or TRBD2 (5 bases each). V was cut by 6 bases and J by 1 base, with 12 bases left in between. The CDR3 runs 14 residues. The germline V gene encodes CDR1 SGHRS and CDR2 YFSETQ. Here the CDR3 DNA reads TGCGCCAGCACCTCGCGAGGGGGCACAGATACGCAGTATTTT. Translating gives CASTSRGGTDTQYF.

At least ten counts were recorded for this clonotype. The rearrangement joins TRBV24-1 to TRBJ2-5; 7 nucleotides match TRBD2. J gave up 7 bases and V 3 bases, and 13 bases lay outside the gene matches. Germline V gene sequence: CDR1 KGHDR, CDR2 SFDVKD. CDR3 length: 16 residues. CDR3 sequence: CATSDHTTSASGTQYF. DNA for the CDR3: TGTGCCACCAGTGATCATACAACTAGCGCGTCGGGGACCCAGTACTTC.

This clonotype was picked up many times. The rearrangement uses TRBV5-1 and TRBJ2-3; tentatively, D is TRBD1 (7 bases). V was pared by 1 base and J by 2 bases, with 11 bases between. The length of the CDR3 is 15 residues. Germline values: CDR1 SGHRS, CDR2 YFSETQ. The CDR3 DNA reads TGCGCCAGCAGCTTGACAGGGGAGGTCACAGATACGCAGTATTTT. It yields the protein CASSLTGEVTDTQYF.

This clonotype was detected ten times or more. The chain is built from TRBV4-1 and TRBJ2-3; 10 bases align to TRBD2. CDR3 size: 16 residues. Trimming removed 1 base from V and 4 bases from J; junction bases left unmatched: 5. Germline CDR1 and CDR2: MGHRA and YSYEKL. CDR3 residues: CASSQGAGGSSDTQYF. CDR3 nucleotide sequence: TGCGCCAGCAGCCAAGGAGCGGGAGGGTCCTCAGATACGCAGTATTTT.

In this sample, this clonotype turned up many times. The genes are TRBV5-1 and TRBJ2-3, with 9 bases fitting TRBD1. The V gene's germline CDR1 is SGHRS and CDR2 YFSETQ. The J segment lost 4 bases and the V segment lost 0 bases, leaving 6 bases of the junction unmatched. The CDR3 totals 16 residues. The CDR3 region is CASSLASGTGSDTQYF. The CDR3 nucleotides read TGCGCCAGCAGCTTGGCCTCCGGGACAGGGTCAGATACGCAGTATTTT.

The chain joins TRBV24-1 to TRBJ2-3; D unclear. The V end was cut by 3 bases, the J end by 1 base, with 10 bases between. Germline V lookup: CDR1 KGHDR, CDR2 SFDVKD. The CDR3 sequence is 15 residues long. DNA of the CDR3: TGTGCCACCAGTGATCCGAGTAGGCGCACAGATACGCAGTATTTT. Translated: CATSDPSRRTDTQYF.

This clonotype occurred many times. The rearrangement joins TRBV6-6 to TRBJ2-3; 7 nucleotides align to TRBD2. J gave up 4 bases and V 0 bases, and 7 bases lay outside the gene matches. Germline-derived CDR1 and CDR2 are MNHNY and SVGAGI (reference sequence). This CDR3 region has 16 residues. The CDR3 DNA follows: TGTGCCAGCAGTTACTCGGATGTGGGGAGGGCAGATACGCAGTATTTT. It is translated as CASSYSDVGRADTQYF.

This clonotype has ten or more counts. The chain has TRBV5-1 and TRBJ2-3; D remains unclear. V gave up 2 bases and J gave up 0 bases, with 7 bases separating them. Germline V lookup: CDR1 SGHRS, CDR2 YFSETQ. The CDR3 totals 14 residues. The CDR3 here is CASSFGQSTDTQYF. The CDR3 DNA reads as TGCGCCAGCAGCTTCGGGCAAAGCACAGATACGCAGTATTTT.

Ten or more counts support this clonotype. The rearrangement links TRBV5-1 to TRBJ1-1, with TRBD1 matching 8 bases. J lost 3 bases, V lost 0 bases, and 10 bases had no gene match. The germline V gene encodes CDR1 SGHRS and CDR2 YFSETQ. The CDR3 is 17 amino acids. CDR3 residues: CASSLVPGGRVDTEAFF. CDR3 DNA: TGCGCCAGCAGCTTGGTGCCAGGGGGCAGGGTGGACACTGAAGCTTTCTTT. The whole variable domain, filled in from reference TRBV5-1 and TRBJ1-1, reads KAGVTQTPRYLIKTRGQQVTLSCSPISGHRSVSWYQQTPGQGLQFLFEYFSETQRNKGNFPGRFSGRQFSNSRSEMNVSTLELGDSALYLCASSLVPGGRVDTEAFFGQGTRLTVV.

This clonotype was seen at least ten times. V usage is TRBV7-2 and J usage is TRBJ1-4; 10 bases agree with TRBD1. J gave up 8 bases and V 4 bases, and 10 bases lay outside the gene matches. The CDR3 extends over 16 amino acids. The V gene's germline CDR1 is SGHTA and CDR2 FQGNSA. DNA of the CDR3: TGTGCCAGCAGCTCCGCCGCGACAGGGGGCGAAGAAAAACTGTTTTTT. This sequence encodes CASSSAATGGEEKLFF.

Many counts were recorded for this clonotype. This sequence joins TRBV20-1 and TRBJ2-2, with TRBD1 identical over 9 bases. Germline trimming cut 0 bases from V and 7 bases from J; bases unmatched to any gene: 3. Germline lookup yields CDR1 DFQATT and CDR2 SNEGSKA (reference sequence). The CDR3 has 14 amino acids. The CDR3 region is CSARDRTGVGELFF. Here the CDR3 DNA reads TGCAGTGCTAGAGATCGGACAGGGGTCGGGGAGCTGTTTTTT.

This chain uses TRBV2 with TRBJ2-2; TRBD1 matches at 8 bases. The CDR3 is 14 residues long. V trimming: 5 bases; J trimming: 4 bases; junction bases outside the gene matches: 3. Germline-derived CDR1 and CDR2 are SNHLY and FYNNEI. The DNA of the CDR3 is TGTGCCAGCAGTTCTGGGACAGGCACCGGGGAGCTGTTTTTT. This codes for CASSSGTGTGELFF.